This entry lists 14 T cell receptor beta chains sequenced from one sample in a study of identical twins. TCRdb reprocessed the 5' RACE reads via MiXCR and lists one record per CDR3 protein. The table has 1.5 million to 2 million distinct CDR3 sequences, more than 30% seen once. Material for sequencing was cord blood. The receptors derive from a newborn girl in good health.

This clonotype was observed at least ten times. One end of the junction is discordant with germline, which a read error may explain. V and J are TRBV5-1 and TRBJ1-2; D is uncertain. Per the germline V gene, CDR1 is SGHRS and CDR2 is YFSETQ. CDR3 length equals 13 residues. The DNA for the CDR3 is TGTGCCAGCAGCTTAGATGGGGACTATGGCTACACCTTC. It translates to CASSLDGDYGYTF.

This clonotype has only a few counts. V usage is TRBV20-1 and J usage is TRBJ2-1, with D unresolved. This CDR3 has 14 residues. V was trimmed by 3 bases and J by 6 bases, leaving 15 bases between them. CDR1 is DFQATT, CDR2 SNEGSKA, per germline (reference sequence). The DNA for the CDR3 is TGCAGTGCTAGCGGTGGGCCTAGATCCAATGAGCAGTTCTTC. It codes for CSASGGPRSNEQFF.

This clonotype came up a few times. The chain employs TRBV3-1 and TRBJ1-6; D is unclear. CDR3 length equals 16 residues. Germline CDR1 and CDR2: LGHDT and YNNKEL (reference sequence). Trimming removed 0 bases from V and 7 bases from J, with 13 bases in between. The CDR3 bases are TGTGCCAGCAGCCAAGATCAGCCTTATAGGAATTCACCCCTCCACTTT. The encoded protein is CASSQDQPYRNSPLHF.

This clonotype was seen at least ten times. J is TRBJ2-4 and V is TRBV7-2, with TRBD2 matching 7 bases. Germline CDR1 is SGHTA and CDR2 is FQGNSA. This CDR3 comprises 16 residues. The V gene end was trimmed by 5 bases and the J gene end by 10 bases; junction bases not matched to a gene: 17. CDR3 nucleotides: TGTGCCAGCAGCCTATTAGCGGGCCTGGGAGATAGAATTCAGTACTTC. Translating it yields CASSLLAGLGDRIQYF.

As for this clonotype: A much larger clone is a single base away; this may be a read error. CDR3 DNA sequence: TGTGCCAGCAGTTTAAAGTCTAGCGGCCCTCGTGAGCAGTACTTC. It codes for CASSLKSSGPREQYF. J is TRBJ2-5 and V is TRBV12-3 or TRBV12-4; 7 bases align to TRBD2. The CDR3 consists of 15 residues. J gave up 11 bases and V 2 bases, and 14 bases lay outside the gene matches.

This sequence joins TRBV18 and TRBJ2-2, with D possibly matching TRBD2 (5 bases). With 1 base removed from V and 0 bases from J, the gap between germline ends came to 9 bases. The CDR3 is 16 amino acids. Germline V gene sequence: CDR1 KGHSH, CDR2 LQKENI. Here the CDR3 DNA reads TGTGCCAGCTCACCACTGATACTAGCGAACACCGGGGAGCTGTTTTTT. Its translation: CASSPLILANTGELFF. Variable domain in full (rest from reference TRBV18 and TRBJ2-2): NAGVMQNPRHLVRRRGQEARLRCSPMKGHSHVYWYRQLPEEGLKFMVYLQKENIIDESGMPKERFSAEFPKEGPSILRIQQVVRGDSAAYFCASSPLILANTGELFFGEGSRLTVL.

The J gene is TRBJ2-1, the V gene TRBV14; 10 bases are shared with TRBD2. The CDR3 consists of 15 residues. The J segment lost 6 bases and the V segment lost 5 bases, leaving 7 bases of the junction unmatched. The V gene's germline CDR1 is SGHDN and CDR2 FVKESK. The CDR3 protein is CASSKGTSDGNEQFF. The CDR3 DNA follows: TGTGCCAGCAGCAAGGGGACTAGCGATGGCAATGAGCAGTTCTTC.

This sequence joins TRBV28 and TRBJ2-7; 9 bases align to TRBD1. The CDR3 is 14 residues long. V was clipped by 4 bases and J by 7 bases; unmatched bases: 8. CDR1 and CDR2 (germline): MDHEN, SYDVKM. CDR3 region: CASSSRTGEDEQYF. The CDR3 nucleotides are TGTGCCAGCAGTTCCCGGACAGGGGAGGATGAGCAGTACTTC.

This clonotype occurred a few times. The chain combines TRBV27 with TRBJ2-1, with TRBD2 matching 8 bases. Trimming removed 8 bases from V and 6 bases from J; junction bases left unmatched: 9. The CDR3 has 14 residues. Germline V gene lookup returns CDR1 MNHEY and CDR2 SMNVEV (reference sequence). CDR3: CASATYGTSNEQFF. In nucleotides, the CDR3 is TGTGCCAGCGCAACATACGGGACTAGCAATGAGCAGTTCTTC.

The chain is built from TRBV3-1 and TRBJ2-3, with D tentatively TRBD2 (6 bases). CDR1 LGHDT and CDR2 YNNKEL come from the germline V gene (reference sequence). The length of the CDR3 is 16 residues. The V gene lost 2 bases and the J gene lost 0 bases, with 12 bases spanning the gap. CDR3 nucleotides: TGTGCCAGCAGCCAACGGGAGAGAACTAGCACAGATACGCAGTATTTT. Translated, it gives CASSQRERTSTDTQYF.

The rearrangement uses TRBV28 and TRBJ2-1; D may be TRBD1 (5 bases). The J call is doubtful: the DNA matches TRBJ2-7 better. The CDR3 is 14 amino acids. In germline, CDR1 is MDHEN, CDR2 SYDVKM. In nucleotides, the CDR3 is TGTGCCAGCAGTCAACTGACAGCCTACAATGAGCAGTACTTC. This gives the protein CASSQLTAYNEQYF.

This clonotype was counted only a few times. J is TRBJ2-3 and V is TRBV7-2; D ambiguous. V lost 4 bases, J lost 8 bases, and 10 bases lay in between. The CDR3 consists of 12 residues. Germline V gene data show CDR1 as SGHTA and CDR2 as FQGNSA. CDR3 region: CASSSDGVTQYF. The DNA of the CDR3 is TGTGCCAGCAGCTCGGATGGGGTTACGCAGTATTTT. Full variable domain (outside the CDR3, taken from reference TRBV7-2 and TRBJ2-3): GAGVSQSPSNKVTEKGKDVELRCDPISGHTALYWYRQSLGQGLEFLIYFQGNSAPDKSGLPSDRFSAERTGGSVSTLTIQRTQQEDSAVYLCASSSDGVTQYFGPGTRLTVL.

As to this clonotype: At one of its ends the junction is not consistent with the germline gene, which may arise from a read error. CDR3 protein: CSVRRQGLWEQYF. CDR3 nucleotide sequence: TGCAGTGTTAGAAGGCAGGGGCTATGGGAGCAGTACTTC. This chain joins TRBV20-1 and TRBJ2-7; D might be TRBD1 (6 bases). The CDR3 sequence is 13 residues long. Germline CDR1 and CDR2: DFQATT and SNEGSKA (reference sequence).

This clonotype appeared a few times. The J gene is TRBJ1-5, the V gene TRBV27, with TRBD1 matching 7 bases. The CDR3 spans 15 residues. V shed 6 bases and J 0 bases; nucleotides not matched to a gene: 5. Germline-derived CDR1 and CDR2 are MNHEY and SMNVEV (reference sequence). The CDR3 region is CASSPGTDSNQPQHF. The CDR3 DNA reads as TGTGCCAGCAGCCCTGGGACAGATAGCAATCAGCCCCAGCATTTT.